This T cell receptor beta chain was obtained from a study of blood T cell repertoires in COVID-19. Libraries were prepared by immunoSEQ multiplex PCR; TCRdb keeps only in-frame clonotypes and omits some of them. The repertoire includes some 80,000 clones, 80% of them detected once, and around 12% sits in the top ten. The sequenced material came from peripheral blood. The TCR originated in a woman in her thirties or forties with active or convalescent COVID-19.

The CDR3 spells CSLSSTPDYTDTQYF. The CDR3 nucleotides read TGCAGCCTATCTTCCACGCCTGATTACACAGATACGCAGTATTTT. The chain links TRBV29-1 to TRBJ2-3; D gene unclear. The V end was cut by 8 bases, the J end by 2 bases, with 20 bases between. Germline CDR1 and CDR2: SQVTM and ANQGSEA. This CDR3 spans 15 amino acids.